This is a list of T cell receptor beta chains from one sample in a study of blood T cell repertoires in COVID-19. Sequencing used immunoSEQ multiplex PCR; TCRdb keeps in-frame clones, though not all of them. In the table there are roughly 220,000 clones, approximately 80% of which are singletons. The sequencing input was PBMCs or T cells enriched from blood (not recorded which). The source is a man in his forties who had recovered from COVID-19. Both conserved end residues are part of each CDR3. A D gene is named only where the DNA matches it firmly. Not every row has a clone size; where given, it reads once, few, many or a size class.

J gene: TRBJ2-1; V gene: TRBV4-3; clone size: .; D gene: .; CDR3 DNA: TGCGCCAGCAGCCGCACACAGGGCTACAATGAGCAGTTCTTC; CDR3 protein: CASSRTQGYNEQFF
J gene: TRBJ1-5; V gene: TRBV28; clone size: .; D gene: .; CDR3 DNA: TGTGCCGCGGGCGGGGGGAATCAGCCCCAGCATTTT; CDR3 protein: CAAGGGNQPQHF
J gene: TRBJ1-1; V gene: TRBV20-1; clone size: .; D gene: .; CDR3 DNA: TGCAGTGCTAGCGGGAACACTGAAGCTTTCTTT; CDR3 protein: CSASGNTEAFF
J gene: TRBJ1-2; V gene: TRBV28; clone size: .; D gene: .; CDR3 DNA: TGTGCCAGCAGCCAGGGTGAACATGGCTACACCTTC; CDR3 protein: CASSQGEHGYTF
J gene: TRBJ2-7; V gene: TRBV30; clone size: many; D gene: .; CDR3 DNA: TGTGCCTGGAGTGTACCTGGAGGGTTTAGAGCCTACGAGCAGTACTTC; CDR3 protein: CAWSVPGGFRAYEQYF
J gene: TRBJ2-7; V gene: TRBV3-1/TRBV3-2; clone size: once; D gene: TRBD1; CDR3 DNA: TGTGCCAGCAGCCGAGATAGGGGGCGCTACGAGCAGTACTTC; CDR3 protein: CASSRDRGRYEQYF
J gene: TRBJ1-1; V gene: TRBV10-3; clone size: .; D gene: .; CDR3 DNA: TGTGCCGCTCACAGGGAGAAGGGGCAAGTGGCTGAAGCTTTCTTT; CDR3 protein: CAAHREKGQVAEAFF
J gene: TRBJ1-1; V gene: TRBV10-3; clone size: .; D gene: TRBD1; CDR3 DNA: TGTGCCATCAGTGGGGGACAGGGAGTGAACACTGAAGCTTTCTTT; CDR3 protein: CAISGGQGVNTEAFF
J gene: TRBJ1-2; V gene: TRBV7-9; clone size: .; D gene: TRBD1; CDR3 DNA: TGTGCCAGCAGCCTCACAGGGGAAGTCTCTGGCTACACCTTC; CDR3 protein: CASSLTGEVSGYTF
J gene: TRBJ1-6; V gene: TRBV3-1/TRBV3-2; clone size: once; D gene: .; CDR3 DNA: TGTGCCAGCAGCCACGGGAGCTCCTATAATTCACCCCTCCACTTT; CDR3 protein: CASSHGSSYNSPLHF
J gene: TRBJ1-2; V gene: TRBV28; clone size: once; D gene: .; CDR3 DNA: TGTGCCAGCAGTTTCGCGGGCTATGGCTACACCTTC; CDR3 protein: CASSFAGYGYTF
J gene: TRBJ1-5; V gene: TRBV6-1; clone size: .; D gene: .; CDR3 DNA: TGTGCCAGCAGTGAAGCTCGAGGGTGGCAGCCCCAGCATTTT; CDR3 protein: CASSEARGWQPQHF
J gene: TRBJ1-5; V gene: TRBV3-1/TRBV3-2; clone size: .; D gene: .; CDR3 DNA: TGTGCCAGCAGCCAAGCAGGCAATCAGCCCCAGCATTTT; CDR3 protein: CASSQAGNQPQHF
J gene: TRBJ2-1; V gene: TRBV5-1; clone size: .; D gene: .; CDR3 DNA: TGCGCCAGCAGCCCGACGGGAGTGGCGGCGCTGCCGTTCTTC; CDR3 protein: CASSPTGVAALPFF
J gene: TRBJ2-1; V gene: TRBV5-1; clone size: .; D gene: TRBD1; CDR3 DNA: TGCGCCAGCAGCTCAGGGGGACAGTACAATGAGCAGTTCTTC; CDR3 protein: CASSSGGQYNEQFF
J gene: TRBJ2-7; V gene: TRBV12-5; clone size: few; D gene: .; CDR3 DNA: TGTGCTAGTGGTTGGGACACCGCTTGCTCCTACGAGCAGTACTTC; CDR3 protein: CASGWDTACSYEQYF
J gene: TRBJ2-3; V gene: TRBV28; clone size: few; D gene: .; CDR3 DNA: TGTGCCAGCCCTCCAGGGGCCTTAGCCGATACGCAGTATTTT; CDR3 protein: CASPPGALADTQYF
J gene: TRBJ1-3; V gene: TRBV28; clone size: .; D gene: .; CDR3 DNA: TGTGCCAGCAGTTTGGGCATACGCTCTGGAAACACCATATATTTT; CDR3 protein: CASSLGIRSGNTIYF
J gene: TRBJ1-6; V gene: TRBV5-5; clone size: .; D gene: TRBD1; CDR3 DNA: TGTGCCAGCCGGACAGGGGGATCGTCACCCCTCCACTTT; CDR3 protein: CASRTGGSSPLHF
J gene: TRBJ1-2; V gene: TRBV6-5; clone size: once; D gene: .; CDR3 DNA: TGTGCCAGCAGTTACGCGACCAGAGGTGGCTACACCTTC; CDR3 protein: CASSYATRGGYTF
J gene: TRBJ1-5; V gene: TRBV15; clone size: .; D gene: .; CDR3 DNA: TGTGCCACCAGCTTAAAGCTCAATCAGCCCCAGCATTTT; CDR3 protein: CATSLKLNQPQHF
J gene: TRBJ2-3; V gene: TRBV30; clone size: .; D gene: .; CDR3 DNA: TGTGCTGGGGGGAGTTGGACTAGCACAGATACGCAGTATTTT; CDR3 protein: CAGGSWTSTDTQYF
J gene: TRBJ1-5; V gene: TRBV9; clone size: once; D gene: .; CDR3 DNA: TGTGCCAGCAGCGTAGACTCTGGGGGAGGCCAGCCCCAGCATTTT; CDR3 protein: CASSVDSGGGQPQHF
J gene: TRBJ2-1; V gene: TRBV7-2; clone size: .; D gene: TRBD2; CDR3 DNA: TGTGCCAGCAGCTTAGCCGGGACTAGCGGAAACAATGAGCAGTTCTTC; CDR3 protein: CASSLAGTSGNNEQFF
J gene: TRBJ2-6; V gene: TRBV28; clone size: once; D gene: TRBD1; CDR3 DNA: TGTGCCAGCACTCGGGACAGGGGAGCTTCTGGGGCCAACGTCCTGACTTTC; CDR3 protein: CASTRDRGASGANVLTF
J gene: TRBJ2-4; V gene: TRBV9; clone size: .; D gene: TRBD1; CDR3 DNA: TGTGCCAGCAGCCCCCGGGATCAGGGGGACATTCAGTACTTC; CDR3 protein: CASSPRDQGDIQYF
J gene: TRBJ1-2; V gene: TRBV27; clone size: few; D gene: .; CDR3 DNA: TGTGCCAGCAGTTTATCGGTCAGGGAGGGGTATGGCTACACCTTC; CDR3 protein: CASSLSVREGYGYTF
J gene: TRBJ2-5; V gene: TRBV7-3; clone size: .; D gene: .; CDR3 DNA: TGTGCCAGCAGCTTGGGTCTTCGGGTCGGGGAGACCCAGTACTTC; CDR3 protein: CASSLGLRVGETQYF
J gene: TRBJ2-7; V gene: TRBV11-3; clone size: .; D gene: .; CDR3 DNA: TGTGCCAGCAGCTTTCCCCTCTACGAGCAGTACTTC; CDR3 protein: CASSFPLYEQYF
J gene: TRBJ1-4; V gene: TRBV28; clone size: .; D gene: .; CDR3 DNA: TGTGCCAGCAGTTATCACCCGTTGTGGAGTAATGAAAAACTGTTTTTT; CDR3 protein: CASSYHPLWSNEKLFF
J gene: TRBJ2-2; V gene: TRBV2; clone size: few; D gene: TRBD2; CDR3 DNA: TGTGCCAGCAGTATAGCGGGGGGGCCGGTAGGCGGGGAGCTGTTTTTT; CDR3 protein: CASSIAGGPVGGELFF
J gene: TRBJ2-2; V gene: TRBV7-9; clone size: .; D gene: TRBD1; CDR3 DNA: TGTGCCAGCAGCCCCGGGACAGGGCGGACCGGGGAGCTGTTTTTT; CDR3 protein: CASSPGTGRTGELFF
J gene: TRBJ1-2; V gene: TRBV12-3/TRBV12-4; clone size: .; D gene: TRBD1; CDR3 DNA: TGTGCCAGCAGCTCCGGGACAGGGATTGGCTACACCTTC; CDR3 protein: CASSSGTGIGYTF
J gene: TRBJ1-1; V gene: TRBV11-2; clone size: .; D gene: .; CDR3 DNA: TGTGCCAGCAGCAACAGCGGAAACACTGAAGCTTTCTTT; CDR3 protein: CASSNSGNTEAFF
J gene: TRBJ1-5; V gene: TRBV5-1; clone size: few; D gene: .; CDR3 DNA: TGCGCCAGCAGCGAGACAGACCCTGATCAGCCCCAGCATTTT; CDR3 protein: CASSETDPDQPQHF
J gene: TRBJ1-1; V gene: TRBV9; clone size: few; D gene: TRBD1; CDR3 DNA: TGTGCCAGCAGCGTAACAGGGGCGAACACTGAAGCTTTCTTT; CDR3 protein: CASSVTGANTEAFF
J gene: TRBJ1-6; V gene: TRBV3-1/TRBV3-2; clone size: .; D gene: TRBD1; CDR3 DNA: TGTGCCAGCAGCCAGGGACAGGGGATTTCACCCCTCCACTTT; CDR3 protein: CASSQGQGISPLHF
J gene: TRBJ2-5; V gene: TRBV11-2; clone size: .; D gene: .; CDR3 DNA: TGTGCCAGCAGCTCTATAGAGACCCAGTACTTC; CDR3 protein: CASSSIETQYF
J gene: TRBJ2-3; V gene: TRBV5-1; clone size: once; D gene: TRBD2; CDR3 DNA: TGCGCCAGCAGTCCTCTAGCGGGTACTAGCACAGATACGCAGTATTTT; CDR3 protein: CASSPLAGTSTDTQYF
J gene: TRBJ2-1; V gene: TRBV9; clone size: .; D gene: TRBD1; CDR3 DNA: TGTGCCAGCAGCCGGGACAGCCTACCCTACAATGAGCAGTTCTTC; CDR3 protein: CASSRDSLPYNEQFF
J gene: TRBJ1-2; V gene: TRBV2; clone size: few; D gene: .; CDR3 DNA: TGTGCCACCTCGGGGGACGGTAACTATGGCTACACCTTC; CDR3 protein: CATSGDGNYGYTF
J gene: TRBJ1-2; V gene: TRBV28; clone size: .; D gene: .; CDR3 DNA: TGTGCCAGCAGGGTCGGGACTCATTATGGCTACACCTTC; CDR3 protein: CASRVGTHYGYTF
J gene: TRBJ1-1; V gene: TRBV28; clone size: .; D gene: TRBD1; CDR3 DNA: TGTGCCAGCCGCCCGACAGGGTCTTATCTCACTGAAGCTTTCTTT; CDR3 protein: CASRPTGSYLTEAFF
J gene: TRBJ2-3; V gene: TRBV5-4; clone size: .; D gene: .; CDR3 DNA: TGTGCCAGCAGAAAAGTAGGGGCAGAGGCAGATACGCAGTATTTT; CDR3 protein: CASRKVGAEADTQYF
J gene: TRBJ2-7; V gene: TRBV29-1; clone size: .; D gene: .; CDR3 DNA: TGCAGCGTAGGGGGGGGGAGCACAGGGCAGCAGCAGTACTTC; CDR3 protein: CSVGGGSTGQQQYF
J gene: TRBJ1-2; V gene: TRBV28; clone size: once; D gene: .; CDR3 DNA: TGTGCCAGCACAACCAGAGGCTATGGCTACACCTTC; CDR3 protein: CASTTRGYGYTF
J gene: TRBJ1-2; V gene: TRBV5-4; clone size: .; D gene: .; CDR3 DNA: TGTGCCAGCAGCTCTGACAGGTCTGGCTACACCTTC; CDR3 protein: CASSSDRSGYTF
J gene: TRBJ2-5; V gene: TRBV10-3; clone size: .; D gene: .; CDR3 DNA: TGTGCCATCAGTGAGTCGACGGGAGTGAAGACCCAGTACTTC; CDR3 protein: CAISESTGVKTQYF
J gene: TRBJ1-2; V gene: TRBV7-9; clone size: .; D gene: .; CDR3 DNA: TGTGCCAGCAGCTTAATGACTCCGGGGTATGGCTACACCTTC; CDR3 protein: CASSLMTPGYGYTF
J gene: TRBJ1-5; V gene: TRBV15; clone size: once; D gene: .; CDR3 DNA: TGTGCCACCAGCAGAGGCCTATCGCGGGCGGATCAGCCCCAGCATTTT; CDR3 protein: CATSRGLSRADQPQHF
J gene: TRBJ2-1; V gene: TRBV27; clone size: .; D gene: TRBD1; CDR3 DNA: TGTGCCAGCAGTTCACCGGGACAGGGGACTTACAATGAGCAGTTCTTC; CDR3 protein: CASSSPGQGTYNEQFF
J gene: TRBJ1-2; V gene: TRBV6-5; clone size: .; D gene: .; CDR3 DNA: TGTGCCAGCAGTCCCCCCGGTTGGGCTGGCTACACCTTC; CDR3 protein: CASSPPGWAGYTF
J gene: TRBJ2-1; V gene: TRBV29-1; clone size: .; D gene: .; CDR3 DNA: TGCAGCGCTGGACAGAGAAGCTCCTACAATGAGCAGTTCTTC; CDR3 protein: CSAGQRSSYNEQFF
J gene: TRBJ2-1; V gene: TRBV5-1; clone size: .; D gene: .; CDR3 DNA: TGCGCCAGCAGCACCAGTCTAGCGTCCTACAATGAGCAGTTCTTC; CDR3 protein: CASSTSLASYNEQFF
J gene: TRBJ1-1; V gene: TRBV5-1; clone size: .; D gene: TRBD1; CDR3 DNA: TGCGCCAGCAGCATCGGGACAGGGTCTGGTGAAGCTTTCTTT; CDR3 protein: CASSIGTGSGEAFF
J gene: TRBJ2-1; V gene: TRBV7-3; clone size: .; D gene: TRBD2; CDR3 DNA: TGTGCCAGCAGCTTAAGGGCTAGCGGGAGTGGAAATGAGCAGTTCTTC; CDR3 protein: CASSLRASGSGNEQFF